This T cell receptor (beta chain) was found in a study of Ad26.COV2.S vaccination and SARS-CoV-2 variants. Study at large: Vaccine-arm donor from the placebo-controlled COV1001 Ad26.COV2.S trial. Once, or twice with 56 days between doses, Ad26.COV2.S was given intramuscularly.

CDR3 size: 12 residues. Deletions cut 5 bases from V and 5 bases from J, with 9 bases between. Details on this clone: Other DNA sequences of this sample code for an identical CDR3.

Measured with immunoSEQ multiplex PCR; TCRdb has only the in-frame clones, and not every one. The sample includes over 300,000 clones, around four fifths seen only once; the top ten take more than 7%. Treatment in this sample: some 19 received Ad26.COV2.S at low or high dose, single or two shots; about 5 received placebo; per-sample allocation not given. Day 63 following the first vaccine or placebo injection was when the samples were taken. Material: peripheral blood, obtained in a trial of Ad26.COV2.S vaccine versus placebo. V usage is TRBV12-3 or TRBV12-4 and J usage is TRBJ2-5; the D is unclear. The TCR was taken from a person aged 18-60 years who received the Ad26.COV2.S COVID-19 vaccine or a placebo. The CDR3 DNA sequence: TGTGCCAGCAGTCTAACCAGGGAGACCCAGTACTTC. It codes for CASSLTRETQYF.